This entry lists 2 T cell receptor beta chains sequenced from one sample in a study of prognosis after radiotherapy for stage I lung cancer. Two-round multiplex PCR, the amplification method, yielded TCR beta CDR3 from genomic DNA. Primers were specific to each TRBV and TRBJ gene in first-round PCR. TCRdb called the multiplex PCR reads again in MiXCR, with one record for every CDR3 protein. The sample holds 20,000 to 30,000 distinct CDR3 sequences; about 41% are singletons and the top ten take roughly 35%. The specimen was PBMCs, collected before or after stereotactic body radiation therapy (not recorded which). These TCRs come from a donor at least 50 years old with non-small cell lung cancer.

This clonotype came up many times. The V call is TRBV20-1, the J call TRBJ1-2; D uncertain. The CDR3 loop spans 15 amino acids. Looked up from germline, CDR1 is DFQATT and CDR2 is SNEGSKA (reference sequence). V lost 6 bases and J lost 1, with 18 bases in between. This chain's CDR3 is CSAPSSSQNNYGYTF. The CDR3 DNA sequence: TGCAGTGCCCCATCGAGTAGCCAAAATAACTATGGCTACACCTTC.

This clonotype was detected ten times or more. The chain recombines TRBV5-5 with TRBJ2-3; D unclear. Germline V CDR1 and CDR2: SGHKS, YYEKEE (reference sequence). The length of the CDR3 is 13 residues. The V end lost 0 bases, the J end lost 5 bases, and 7 bases lay between the germline ends. The CDR3 nucleotides read TGTGCCAGCAGCTTGGGATCCGAAGATACGCAGTATTTT. Its protein product is CASSLGSEDTQYF.